This entry features one T cell receptor (beta chain) sequence. The antigen is unknown. Only in-frame clones appear in the TCRdb table, and some are missing; sequencing was by immunoSEQ multiplex PCR. The table records fewer than 70,000 clones, about 88% of them present only once. This record belongs to a study of OX40 agonist ivuxolimab in advanced cancers. Trimming removed 0 bases from V and 4 bases from J, with 5 bases in between. This CDR3 has 12 amino acids. The germline gives CDR1 GTSNPN, CDR2 SVGIG (reference sequence). Study findings and constraints: Partial responders receiving 0.1-3.0 mg/kg showed among the lowest clonal expansion.

Sequencing used CD4+ or CD8+ T cells sorted from blood, obtained in a trial of the OX40 agonist ivuxolimab. The V gene is TRBV30, the J gene TRBJ2-3; D uncertain. This clonotype was sampled from an adult with an advanced solid tumor such as melanoma, head and neck, liver or kidney cancer. CDR3 in DNA: TGTGCCTGGAGTGTCAGCCCAGATACGCAGTATTTT. The encoded protein is CAWSVSPDTQYF.